The 31 T cell receptor beta chains reported below all come from one sample, sequenced in a study of quantifying T cell responses using KT2 cells. Across the study: cDNA was made from DNase-treated RNA using alpha and beta constant primers.

A single-stranded UMI oligo with SP2 sequence was ligated to cDNA 3' ends. The first PCR ran 3 to 5 cycles with an equimolar RC1.1 and RC1.2 beta primer mix. Each CDR3 protein is one row after TCRdb ran MiXCR on the UMI-ligation and nested PCR reads. In the table there are approximately 50,000 distinct CDR3 sequences, roughly 10% of which are singletons. Sequenced input: PBMCs spiked with cells of the T cell clone KT2. These TCRs come from a human donor.

The rearrangement uses TRBV7-9 and TRBJ2-3; TRBD2 might be the D (6 bases). Germline lookup yields CDR1 SEHNR and CDR2 FQNEAQ (reference sequence). The CDR3 loop spans 15 amino acids. Between the trimmed V and J ends, which lost 4 bases and 0 bases, there was a span of 11 bases. The chain's CDR3 is CASSSTGTSTDTQYF. The DNA of the CDR3 is TGTGCCAGCAGCTCGACCGGGACTAGCACAGATACGCAGTATTTT.

Note on this clonotype: The conserved final phenylalanine or tryptophan is absent from the CDR3, which likely points to a read error. This chain joins TRBV20-1 and TRBJ2-3; weak D call: TRBD2 (6 bases). This CDR3 spans 13 amino acids. V lost 3 bases to trimming and J lost 2 bases, with 9 bases between them. Germline assignment: CDR1 DFQATT and CDR2 SNEGSKA (reference sequence). CDR3 amino acids: CSARAGPTDTQYS. The CDR3 DNA sequence: TGCAGTGCTAGGGCGGGGCCCACAGATACGCAGTATTCT.

This clonotype is medium-sized (0.01 to 0.1%) in the sample. The chain links TRBV4-1 to TRBJ2-3; TRBD2 matches at 12 bases. The CDR3 consists of 16 residues. CDR1 is MGHRA, CDR2 YSYEKL, per germline. Trimming took 4 bases from V and 1 from J; bases not matched to a gene: 3. The CDR3 sequence is CASSPSSGGGTDTQYF. CDR3 coding DNA: TGCGCCAGCAGCCCTTCTAGCGGGGGGGGCACAGATACGCAGTATTTT.

This clonotype was counted between two and nine times. This rearrangement joins TRBV29-1 to TRBJ1-3; D gene uncertain. The germline V gene has CDR1 SQVTM and CDR2 ANQGSEA. Trimming left V 5 bases short and J 1 base short, with 9 bases between. This CDR3 spans 13 amino acids. This chain's CDR3 is CSVSAGSGNTIYF. The CDR3 DNA is TGCAGCGTTAGCGCGGGGTCTGGAAACACCATATATTTT. Full variable domain (rest looked up from reference TRBV29-1 and TRBJ1-3): SAVISQKPSRDICQRGTSLTIQCQVDSQVTMMFWYRQQPGQSLTLIATANQGSEATYESGFVIDKFPISRPNLTFSTLTVSNMSPEDSSIYLCSVSAGSGNTIYFGEGSWLTVV.

This chain joins TRBV18 and TRBJ2-6; D possibly corresponds to TRBD1 (5 bases). Germline V gene lookup returns CDR1 KGHSH and CDR2 LQKENI. V lost 6 bases and J lost 0, with 15 bases in between. The CDR3 contains 17 residues. The CDR3 sequence: CASSPFTGISGANVLTF. For the CDR3, the DNA is TGTGCCAGCTCGCCTTTCACAGGAATCTCTGGGGCCAACGTCCTGACTTTC.

This clonotype was picked up a small number of times. The chain combines TRBV27 with TRBJ2-1; TRBD1 agrees at 11 bases. The trim removed 0 bases at V and 2 bases at J, leaving 6 bases unmatched. The germline V gene has CDR1 MNHEY and CDR2 SMNVEV (reference sequence). CDR3 length: 18 residues. In nucleotides, the CDR3 is TGTGCCAGCAGTTTATCTTTATCGGGACAGGGGGCCTACAATGAGCAGTTCTTC. This codes for CASSLSLSGQGAYNEQFF.

The DNA of the CDR3 is TGTGCCAGCAGTTTCCGTTGGGGAGGAGGCACTGAAGCTTTCTTT. Protein product: CASSFRWGGGTEAFF. The chain is built from TRBV27 and TRBJ1-1; D is uncertain. The CDR3 totals 15 residues. CDR1 is MNHEY and CDR2 is SMNVEV in the germline V gene (reference sequence). V was clipped by 3 bases and J by 4 bases, with 15 bases between them.

The sample holds one count of this clonotype. At one of its ends the junction is not consistent with the germline gene, which may arise from a read error. The chain uses TRBV2 and TRBJ2-1; 10 positions match TRBD1. Per the germline V gene, CDR1 is SNHLY and CDR2 is FYNNEI. The CDR3 has 16 residues. DNA of the CDR3: TGTGCCAGCAGCCCCGGGCGACAGGGGGCCTACAATGAGCGGTTCTTC. This translates into CASSPGRQGAYNERFF.

The chain carries TRBV5-5 and TRBJ1-6; the D gene is possibly TRBD1 (5 bases). There are 19 residues in the CDR3. CDR1 is SGHKS, CDR2 YYEKEE, per germline (reference sequence). Trimming pared 3 bases from V and 0 bases from J, leaving 19 bases between. CDR3 coding DNA: TGTGCCAGCAGCTCCACAGGCCTAGGGGATAGCTCCTATAATTCACCCCTCCACTTT. The encoded protein is CASSSTGLGDSSYNSPLHF.

This clonotype has at least ten counts. The chain has TRBV7-6 and TRBJ2-6; no firm D call. The ends were cut back, 11 bases at V and 0 bases at J, with 11 bases in the middle. Germline lookup yields CDR1 SGHVS and CDR2 FNYEAQ. The CDR3 extends over 14 amino acids. CDR3 coding DNA: TGTGCCGCTCGGAAGAGCTCTGGGGCCAACGTCCTGACTTTC. As protein: CAARKSSGANVLTF.

This clonotype was observed a few times. This sequence joins TRBV2 and TRBJ1-2, with 9 bases fitting TRBD1. The trim removed 8 bases at V and 4 bases at J, leaving 11 bases unmatched. The CDR3 is 15 amino acids. The V gene's germline CDR1 is SNHLY and CDR2 FYNNEI. The CDR3 bases are TGTGCCAGCCGGGCCCCCGGGACAGGGCCCTATGGCTACACCTTC. The encoded protein is CASRAPGTGPYGYTF.

This clonotype turned up a few times. The V and J genes are TRBV30 and TRBJ1-2; 7 bases map to TRBD1. The J segment lost 6 bases and the V segment lost 3 bases, leaving 10 bases of the junction unmatched. The CDR3 runs 14 residues. Germline-derived CDR1 and CDR2 are GTSNPN and SVGIG (reference sequence). Here the CDR3 reads CAWRSSTGVNGYTF. The CDR3 nucleotides read TGTGCCTGGAGATCCTCTACAGGGGTCAATGGCTACACCTTC.

This clonotype was picked up many times. CDR3 region: CASSLFSGGEGYTQYF. CDR3 sequence (DNA): TGTGCCAGCAGCCTTTTTAGCGGGGGAGAGGGATATACGCAGTATTTT. The rearrangement uses TRBV11-2 and TRBJ2-3; 9 bases line up with TRBD2. This CDR3 contains 16 residues. The germline V gene encodes CDR1 SGHAT and CDR2 FQNNGV. V shed 5 bases and J 7 bases; nucleotides not matched to a gene: 13.

The genes are TRBV7-9 and TRBJ1-6, with D unresolved. The germline CDR1 and CDR2 sequences are SEHNR and FQNEAQ (reference sequence). The CDR3 has 16 amino acids. Deletions cut 4 bases from V and 1 base from J, with 11 bases between. This chain's CDR3 is CASSSPAGSYNSPLHF. The CDR3 DNA sequence: TGTGCCAGCAGCTCGCCAGCGGGATCCTATAATTCACCCCTCCACTTT.

In this sample, this clonotype turned up a few times. This chain connects TRBV2 to TRBJ1-5; 7 bases fit TRBD1. This CDR3 is 15 amino acids long. CDR1 and CDR2 (germline): SNHLY, FYNNEI. V was clipped by 4 bases and J by 4 bases; unmatched bases: 7. Here the CDR3 DNA reads TGTGCCAGCAGTGCCATTGGACAGGAGAATCAGCCCCAGCATTTT. Encoded protein: CASSAIGQENQPQHF.

The genes are TRBV7-3 and TRBJ2-6, with D unresolved. Germline CDR1 and CDR2: SGHTA and FQGTGA. The germline V and J ends were trimmed by 0 bases and 0 bases, with 9 bases remaining between them. CDR3 length: 17 amino acids. The CDR3 coding sequence is TGTGCCAGCAGCTTAACTAGGGTTAGCTCTGGGGCCAACGTCCTGACTTTC. Translating gives CASSLTRVSSGANVLTF.

A few counts support this clonotype. The chain carries TRBV7-3 and TRBJ2-3; D is undetermined. CDR1 SGHTA and CDR2 FQGTGA come from the germline V gene. V shed 0 bases and J shed 1 base, with 8 bases lying between them. This CDR3 is 15 amino acids long. This chain's CDR3 is CASSLTRRGTDTQYF. In DNA, the CDR3 is TGTGCCAGCAGCTTAACCCGCCGGGGCACAGATACGCAGTATTTT.

This clonotype was observed a handful of times. The V and J genes are TRBV25-1 and TRBJ2-5; no clear D gene. This CDR3 is 13 amino acids long. Germline CDR1 reads MGHDK; CDR2 reads SYGVNS. Trimming stripped 1 base from V and 5 bases from J, with 8 bases between. The CDR3 spells CASSESGSETQYF. The CDR3 DNA sequence: TGTGCCAGCAGTGAATCAGGTTCGGAGACCCAGTACTTC. Full variable domain (rest looked up from reference TRBV25-1 and TRBJ2-5): EADIYQTPRYLVIGTGKKITLECSQTMGHDKMYWYQQDPGMELHLIHYSYGVNSTEKGDLSSESTVSRIRTEHFPLTLESARPSHTSQYLCASSESGSETQYFGPGTRLLVL.

This clonotype has a handful of counts. The J gene is TRBJ2-7, the V gene TRBV5-4, with D tentatively TRBD1 or TRBD2 (5 bases each). This CDR3 has 14 residues. V was trimmed by 5 bases and J by 3 bases, leaving 15 bases between them. Looked up from germline, CDR1 is SGHNT and CDR2 is YYREEE (reference sequence). The CDR3 spells CASSSGTFSYEQYF. CDR3 nucleotides: TGTGCCAGCAGTTCCGGGACGTTTAGCTACGAGCAGTACTTC.

The V call is TRBV18, the J call TRBJ2-1, with 14 bases matching TRBD2. Germline V lookup: CDR1 KGHSH, CDR2 LQKENI. This CDR3 comprises 15 residues. The V and J ends lost 3 bases and 10 bases, in that order; junction bases with no gene match: 5. In DNA form, the CDR3 reads TGTGCCAGCTCACCCGGGACTAGCGGGAGTGGAGAGCAGTTCTTC. This gives the protein CASSPGTSGSGEQFF.

At least ten counts were recorded for this clonotype. This rearrangement joins TRBV30 to TRBJ2-3; D remains unclear. V gave up 0 bases and J gave up 0 bases, with 10 bases separating them. Germline values: CDR1 GTSNPN, CDR2 SVGIG (reference sequence). The CDR3 spans 15 residues. The CDR3 reads CAWSVPDDSTDTQYF. Here the CDR3 DNA reads TGTGCCTGGAGTGTACCCGACGACAGCACAGATACGCAGTATTTT.

This chain joins TRBV12-3 or TRBV12-4 and TRBJ2-1, with 9 bases that match TRBD2. V trimming: 5 bases; J trimming: 0 bases; junction bases outside the gene matches: 5. The CDR3 extends over 16 amino acids. The CDR3 nucleotides read TGTGCCAGCAGTCGCGGGGGGGCGAGCTCCTACAATGAGCAGTTCTTC. Residues: CASSRGGASSYNEQFF.

The V gene is TRBV2, the J gene TRBJ1-2; TRBD1 matches at 7 bases. From germline, CDR1 is SNHLY and CDR2 FYNNEI. The CDR3 contains 13 residues. V gave up 4 bases and J gave up 5 bases; unmatched junction bases: 4. This chain's CDR3 is CASSALTGYGYTF. The CDR3 DNA reads as TGTGCCAGCAGTGCCCTGACAGGGTATGGCTACACCTTC.

The V call is TRBV20-1, the J call TRBJ1-1, with 7 nucleotides matching TRBD1. The V gene's germline CDR1 is DFQATT and CDR2 SNEGSKA (reference sequence). V lost 6 bases, J lost 5 bases, and 12 bases stayed unmatched. The CDR3 is 14 amino acids. CDR3 nucleotides: TGCAGTGCCAGAAATCCAGACAGGGAGACTGAAGCTTTCTTT. It translates to CSARNPDRETEAFF.

This clonotype was observed many times. This rearrangement joins TRBV6-5 to TRBJ2-7, with D uncertain. V dropped 6 bases and J dropped 7 bases, with 16 bases sitting between them. Germline V gives CDR1 MNHEY, CDR2 SVGAGI. The CDR3 loop spans 13 amino acids. CDR3 region: CASSPDVAIEQYF. As DNA, the CDR3 is TGTGCCAGCAGCCCGGACGTCGCAATAGAGCAGTACTTC.

The chain uses TRBV12-3 or TRBV12-4 and TRBJ2-1; 10 bases map to TRBD1. This CDR3 spans 15 amino acids. Trimming removed 6 bases from V and 7 bases from J; junction bases left unmatched: 9. The CDR3 loop is CASSGRTGGSNEQFF. The DNA of the CDR3 is TGTGCCAGCAGCGGTCGGACAGGGGGAAGTAATGAGCAGTTCTTC.

This clonotype was seen only a few times. This sequence joins TRBV12-3 or TRBV12-4 and TRBJ1-5; unclear D gene. There are 13 residues in the CDR3. With 3 bases removed from V and 4 bases from J, the gap between germline ends came to 7 bases. The CDR3 bases are TGTGCCAGCAGTTTTCAGGAGAATCAGCCCCAGCATTTT. It translates to CASSFQENQPQHF.

This clonotype has a single count. The chain is built from TRBV4-1 and TRBJ2-5; 7 positions agree with TRBD1. The V gene's germline CDR1 is MGHRA and CDR2 YSYEKL. This CDR3 region has 17 residues. Trimming removed 1 base from V and 0 bases from J; junction bases left unmatched: 8. The CDR3 nucleotides are TGCGCCAGCAGCCAAGCCCCGACAGGGACGTACCAAGAGACCCAGTACTTC. It encodes CASSQAPTGTYQETQYF.

This clonotype was detected many times. The V gene is TRBV6-2 or TRBV6-3, the J gene TRBJ2-1; 8 bases are shared with TRBD2. The CDR3 has 11 residues. Germline CDR1 MNHEY, CDR2 SVGEGT. J was trimmed by 16 bases and V by 4 bases; bases with no gene match: 6. The CDR3 sequence: CASSSGTSSFF. The CDR3 nucleotides read TGTGCCAGCAGTTCCGGGACTAGTTCTTTCTTC.

This clonotype is labeled as medium-sized (0.01 to 0.1%). The J gene is TRBJ2-3, the V gene TRBV6-2 or TRBV6-3, with 13 bases aligning to TRBD2. Per the germline V gene, CDR1 is MNHEY and CDR2 is SVGEGT. The CDR3 consists of 16 residues. J gave up 4 bases and V 2 bases, and 3 bases lay outside the gene matches. CDR3 nucleotide sequence: TGTGCCAGCAGTTACGCCGGGACTAGCGGGGCAGATACGCAGTATTTT. It translates to CASSYAGTSGADTQYF.

This chain connects TRBV19 to TRBJ1-5; unclear D gene. The CDR3 totals 14 residues. Germline CDR1 reads LNHDA; CDR2 reads SQIVND (reference sequence). The V end lost 2 bases, the J end lost 4 bases, and 9 bases lay between the germline ends. CDR3 DNA sequence: TGTGCCAGTAGTATAAGCAGGCAAAATCAGCCCCAGCATTTT. Translating it yields CASSISRQNQPQHF.